These 5 T cell receptor beta chains were sequenced from one sample in a study of blood T cell repertoires in COVID-19. Using immunoSEQ multiplex PCR, the repertoire was profiled, and TCRdb retains in-frame clones only, with some absent. This sample has approximately 190,000 clones, with about 80% found just once. Sequencing used PBMCs or T cells enriched from blood (not recorded which). All receptors derive from a man aged 35 to 55 who had recovered from COVID-19.

This chain uses TRBV27 with TRBJ2-2; perhaps TRBD1 as D (6 bases). V lost 9 bases and J lost 0, with 11 bases in between. Germline V gene data show CDR1 as MNHEY and CDR2 as SMNVEV (reference sequence). The CDR3 totals 14 residues. This CDR3 reads CASKRTANTGELFF. The CDR3 DNA follows: TGTGCCAGTAAAAGGACAGCGAACACCGGGGAGCTGTTTTTT.

V usage is TRBV3-1 (or the pseudogene TRBV3-2) and J usage is TRBJ1-5; D is uncertain. The CDR3 covers 13 residues. Trimming stripped 2 bases from V and 7 bases from J, with 9 bases between. Germline V gene sequence: CDR1 LGHDT, CDR2 YNNKEL (reference sequence). The DNA for the CDR3 is TGTGCCAGCAGCCAACAAATCGCGCAGCCCCAGCATTTT. It translates to CASSQQIAQPQHF.

The V call is TRBV7-2, the J call TRBJ2-5; 9 nucleotides agree with TRBD2. CDR3 length equals 16 residues. Looked up from germline, CDR1 is SGHTA and CDR2 is FQGNSA. The V segment lost 0 bases and the J segment 4 bases; nucleotides outside the gene matches: 6. The CDR3 coding sequence is TGTGCCAGCAGCTTAGCGGCTCCGCGGGGGGGAGAGACCCAGTACTTC. It encodes CASSLAAPRGGETQYF.

The rearrangement joins TRBV6-5 to TRBJ1-6, with 8 positions matching TRBD1. CDR3 length: 14 amino acids. In germline, CDR1 is MNHEY, CDR2 SVGAGI. V gave up 2 bases and J gave up 7 bases; unmatched junction bases: 1. CDR3 residues: CASSYRQGNSPLHF. The CDR3 nucleotides read TGTGCCAGCAGTTACAGACAGGGGAATTCACCCCTCCACTTT.

The rearrangement links TRBV19 to TRBJ1-2; no firm D call. Trimming shortened V by 2 bases and J by 4 bases, and 14 bases separated the two germline ends. The CDR3 consists of 15 residues. CDR1 and CDR2 (germline): LNHDA, SQIVND (reference sequence). This CDR3 reads CASSIQPGSVYGYTF. CDR3 nucleotide sequence: TGTGCCAGTAGTATACAACCCGGGTCCGTCTATGGCTACACCTTC.